The 10 T cell receptor beta chains below were found in one sample sequenced in a study of blood T cell repertoires in COVID-19 (TCRdb year 2020). Library preparation used the immunoSEQ multiplex PCR assay. In its TCRdb copy, this immuneACCESS table keeps in-frame sequences only and misses some clones. Where compared with another copy, unresolved V genes explain less than half of these, and the others have no known cause. The sample contains 470,000 or so clones, approximately 90% of them found a single time. The ten biggest clones cover about 4.5% of the sample. Sequencing was carried out using peripheral blood. The receptors shown here come from a woman between 25 and 40 years old with acute or convalescent COVID-19.

This clone came up a few times. The J gene is TRBJ1-1, the V gene TRBV2; D remains ambiguous. V was clipped by 4 bases and J by 8 bases, with 17 bases between them. The CDR3 loop spans 14 amino acids. CDR1 and CDR2 (germline): SNHLY, FYNNEI. CDR3: CASSVLRPNKEAFF. DNA of the CDR3: TGTGCCAGCAGTGTGCTGCGGCCTAATAAGGAAGCTTTCTTT.

The chain joins TRBV18 to TRBJ1-3, with D uncertain. The length of the CDR3 is 16 residues. Looked up from germline, CDR1 is KGHSH and CDR2 is LQKENI. V lost 3 bases, J lost 0 bases, and 12 bases lay in between. CDR3 bases: TGTGCCAGCTCACCGGAGGCAGGCCACTCTGGAAACACCATATATTTT. This sequence encodes CASSPEAGHSGNTIYF.

The chain couples TRBV4-2 to TRBJ1-3; TRBD1 aligns across 8 bases. Per the germline V gene, CDR1 is LGHNA and CDR2 is YNFKEQ. The junction had 10 bases not matched to a gene; V was cut back by 0 bases and J by 3 bases. The CDR3 extends over 18 amino acids. As DNA, the CDR3 is TGTGCCAGCAGCCAAGATGCTGGGGGCAGGGGGCTTGGAAACACCATATATTTT. Protein sequence: CASSQDAGGRGLGNTIYF.

The chain couples TRBV7-8 to TRBJ2-7, with no clear D. In germline, CDR1 is SGHVS, CDR2 FQNEAQ. The V and J ends lost 5 bases and 0 bases respectively, with 8 bases between them. The CDR3 loop spans 13 amino acids. CDR3 nucleotides: TGTGCCAGCAGCGTAACATCCTCCTACGAGCAGTACTTC. It translates to CASSVTSSYEQYF.

The J gene is TRBJ1-2, the V gene TRBV18; 8 positions agree with TRBD1. Germline CDR1 is KGHSH and CDR2 is LQKENI. The junction had 10 bases not matched to a gene; V was cut back by 6 bases and J by 4 bases. This CDR3 spans 15 amino acids. The CDR3 is CASSPLQGDTYGYTF. DNA of the CDR3: TGTGCCAGCTCGCCTCTACAGGGGGATACCTATGGCTACACCTTC.

This clone was detected only once. The chain is built from TRBV5-6 and TRBJ2-1, with D uncertain. Germline CDR1 and CDR2: SGHDT and YYEEEE. V lost 0 bases and J 0 bases, leaving 7 bases between the germline ends. The CDR3 contains 15 residues. The CDR3 region is CASSLGTSSYNEQFF. CDR3 coding DNA: TGTGCCAGCAGCTTGGGCACGAGCTCCTACAATGAGCAGTTCTTC.

CDR3 residues: CASSVGTAIYGYTF. CDR3 nucleotides: TGTGCCAGCAGTGTCGGGACAGCTATCTATGGCTACACCTTC. The rearrangement links TRBV28 to TRBJ1-2; 7 positions match TRBD1. With 5 bases clipped from V and 4 bases from J, the junction kept 7 bases outside the gene matches. CDR1 is MDHEN and CDR2 is SYDVKM in the germline V gene. The length of the CDR3 is 14 residues.

The chain employs TRBV7-2 and TRBJ2-5; possible D gene TRBD2, 5 bases. V lost 1 base and J 6 bases, leaving 12 bases between the germline ends. The germline V gene has CDR1 SGHTA and CDR2 FQGNSA. The CDR3 has 14 residues. As DNA, the CDR3 is TGTGCCAGCAGCTTAGGTCTAGCTTCGCAGACCCAGTACTTC. As protein: CASSLGLASQTQYF. Drawing the rest from reference TRBV7-2 and TRBJ2-5, the complete variable domain is GAGVSQSPSNKVTEKGKDVELRCDPISGHTALYWYRQSLGQGLEFLIYFQGNSAPDKSGLPSDRFSAERTGGSVSTLTIQRTQQEDSAVYLCASSLGLASQTQYFGPGTRLLVL.

The gene calls are TRBV3-1 (or the pseudogene TRBV3-2) and TRBJ1-1; D is undetermined. Germline loops: CDR1 LGHDT, CDR2 YNNKEL (reference sequence). The CDR3 loop spans 12 amino acids. Trimming shortened V by 6 bases and J by 6 bases, and 11 bases separated the two germline ends. DNA for the CDR3: TGTGCCAGCAGTCAAAGAGGTTCTGAAGCTTTCTTT. Protein product: CASSQRGSEAFF.

V and J are TRBV7-9 and TRBJ1-1; D gene unclear. Germline V gives CDR1 SEHNR, CDR2 FQNEAQ (reference sequence). The germline V and J ends were trimmed by 0 bases and 6 bases, with 8 bases remaining between them. CDR3 length: 13 amino acids. CDR3 region: CASSLAGTPEAFF. CDR3 in DNA: TGTGCCAGCAGCTTAGCGGGCACGCCTGAAGCTTTCTTT.